Listed here is a single TCR beta chain. Profiled with immunoSEQ multiplex PCR; TCRdb holds only in-frame clones, not every one. The sample has about 96,000 clones; just over 90% are singletons. This specimen belongs to a study of control samples from healthy donors and cancer patients. Germline assignment: CDR1 SNHLY and CDR2 FYNNEI. V shed 0 bases and J 4 bases; nucleotides not matched to a gene: 4. The CDR3 has 15 amino acids. The origin of this receptor is a man between 18 and 35 years old in good health. The V gene is TRBV2, the J gene TRBJ1-1; TRBD1 agrees at 8 bases. The specimen was blood. The chain's CDR3 is CASSEATTGVTEAFF. In DNA form, the CDR3 reads TGTGCCAGCAGTGAAGCGACGACAGGGGTCACTGAAGCTTTCTTT.